The text below deals with one T cell receptor (beta chain). Different DNA sequences within this sample yield the same CDR3. This sample was included in a study of blood T cell repertoires in COVID-19. Looking at the study overall: COVID-19 samples collected from the United States, Italy and Spain covered acute and convalescent phases.

Germline CDR1 reads SGHRS; CDR2 reads YFSETQ. The junction had 4 bases not matched to a gene; V was cut back by 0 bases and J by 4 bases. This CDR3 comprises 14 residues. TCRdb keeps only in-frame clones here, not all; method: immunoSEQ multiplex PCR. The sample gives 220,000 or so clones, approximately 86% of which show up once; 3.6% is in the top ten. The V call is TRBV5-1, the J call TRBJ2-7; 7 nucleotides align to TRBD1. This receptor was obtained from a woman over 75 with acute or convalescent COVID-19. Sequenced input: peripheral blood. The CDR3 DNA sequence: TGCGCCAGCAGCTTGGGACAGGGTGCGTACGAGCAGTACTTC. The encoded protein is CASSLGQGAYEQYF.